The clone carrying this T cell receptor beta chain was detected a few times. Measured with immunoSEQ multiplex PCR; TCRdb has only the in-frame clones, and not every one. This sample yields under 80,000 clones, of which roughly 83% are seen a single time; 5.5% to 7.5% belongs to the top ten. The sample belongs to a study of blood T cell repertoires in COVID-19. Study-level background: The analysed material was cDNA or gDNA that came from T cells, B-cell-depleted T cells, or PBMCs.

CDR1 and CDR2 from the germline V gene are MGHRA and YSYEKL. The CDR3 totals 16 residues. Trimming removed 2 bases from V and 6 bases from J, with 19 bases in between. The rearrangement joins TRBV4-1 to TRBJ1-2, with D uncertain. The source of this sequence is a woman aged 55-75 years with acute or convalescent COVID-19. The sample comprised peripheral blood. The CDR3 sequence is CASSQSQVQAIHGYTF. The CDR3 nucleotides read TGCGCCAGCAGCCAATCCCAGGTCCAGGCCATCCATGGCTACACCTTC.